A selection of T cell receptor beta chains follows, all from one sample in a study of CD8 T cells in ankylosing spondylitis. TCRdb re-analysed the 5' RACE reads in MiXCR, keeping a single row per CDR3 protein. The sample has about 250,000 distinct CDR3 sequences, about 24% seen once. Sequencing input: blood, either unsorted or a sorted T cell fraction (not recorded which). The receptors here all came from a male donor with ankylosing spondylitis or in good health (not recorded which). Both conserved end residues are part of each CDR3. D genes are given only for firm matches. The size field is filled for only some rows; it gives once, few, many or a size class.

TRBJ1-2,-,14,TRBV20-1,many,CSARGLQERYGYTF,TGCAGTGCTAGAGGGCTACAGGAGCGCTATGGCTACACCTTC
TRBJ2-4,-,14,TRBV7-9,-,CASAPALAKNIQYF,TGTGCCAGCGCTCCCGCGTTAGCCAAAAACATTCAGTACTTC
TRBJ2-7,-,14,TRBV12-3/TRBV12-4,-,CASSPIAGSYEQYF,TGTGCCAGCAGTCCGATTGCGGGGTCCTACGAGCAGTACTTC
TRBJ2-1,TRBD2,16,TRBV9,many,CASSARTSGGYNEQFF,TGTGCCAGCAGCGCGAGGACTAGCGGGGGTTACAATGAGCAGTTCTTC
TRBJ2-3,TRBD2,15,TRBV19,-,CASSLGLVGTDTQYF,TGTGCCAGTAGCTTAGGACTAGTAGGCACAGATACGCAGTATTTT
TRBJ1-2,TRBD1,15,TRBV20-1,many,CSAISKGGAVGGYTF,TGCAGTGCTATCTCTAAAGGGGGCGCGGTCGGTGGCTACACCTTC
TRBJ2-3,-,14,TRBV29-1,-,CSAHGTGPTDTQYF,TGCAGCGCCCACGGGACGGGCCCCACAGATACGCAGTATTTT
TRBJ2-3,-,14,TRBV15,many,CATTPDYRTDTQYF,TGTGCCACCACCCCGGACTACCGCACAGATACGCAGTATTTT
TRBJ2-7,-,10,TRBV20-1,many,CSAQAGEQYF,TGCAGTGCACAAGCGGGCGAGCAGTACTTC
TRBJ2-3,-,13,TRBV12-3/TRBV12-4,many,CASSFNAGDTQYF,TGTGCCAGCAGTTTTAACGCTGGGGATACGCAGTATTTT
TRBJ2-1,TRBD2,17,TRBV9,many,CASSVAAPAGIYNEQFF,TGTGCCAGCAGCGTAGCTGCCCCAGCGGGGATCTACAATGAGCAGTTCTTC
TRBJ2-1,-,13,TRBV7-9,many,CASSPGQLNEQFF,TGTGCCAGCTCCCCCGGGCAGCTCAATGAGCAGTTCTTC
TRBJ2-5,-,13,TRBV20-1,many,CSASVRNRETQYF,TGCAGTGCTAGTGTCAGGAACCGGGAGACCCAGTACTTC
TRBJ2-7,TRBD2,15,TRBV4-1,few,CASSLMAGGAYEQYF,TGCGCCAGCAGCCTAATGGCCGGGGGGGCCTACGAGCAGTACTTC
TRBJ1-6,TRBD1,15,TRBV7-9,few,CASSFLNRGNSPLHF,TGTGCCAGCAGCTTCCTCAACAGGGGAAATTCACCCCTCCACTTT
TRBJ1-2,-,12,TRBV12-3/TRBV12-4,few,CASSRQALGYTF,TGTGCCAGCAGCAGACAGGCACTTGGCTACACCTTC
TRBJ2-3,-,14,TRBV29-1,many,CSGRGPSGADTQYF,TGCAGCGGCCGAGGACCTTCAGGGGCAGATACGCAGTATTTT
TRBJ2-1,-,14,TRBV12-3/TRBV12-4,once,CASSALTGWNEQFF,TGTGCCAGCAGTGCATTGACAGGATGGAATGAGCAGTTCTTC
TRBJ1-5,-,14,TRBV20-1,many,CSALLGLSNQPQHF,TGCAGTGCTCTCTTGGGACTTAGCAATCAGCCCCAGCATTTT
TRBJ2-3,-,13,TRBV10-3,-,CAITETTGVPQYF,TGTGCCATCACGGAGACCACCGGGGTGCCGCAGTATTTT
TRBJ2-5,TRBD2,13,TRBV20-1,many,CSVTGGPQETQYF,TGCAGTGTTACGGGAGGCCCCCAAGAGACCCAGTACTTC
TRBJ2-7,-,14,TRBV24-1,-,CATSDAGKPYEQYF,TGTGCCACCAGTGATGCAGGGAAGCCCTACGAGCAGTACTTC
TRBJ2-1,TRBD2,20,TRBV7-2,-,CASSLRGGGGAVSSYNEQFF,TGTGCCAGCAGCCTCAGAGGTGGCGGGGGGGCCGTGAGCTCCTACAATGAGCAGTTCTTC
TRBJ1-4,-,14,TRBV29-1,-,CSALGGPHNEKLFF,TGCAGCGCTCTCGGGGGGCCGCATAATGAAAAACTGTTTTTT
TRBJ2-2,-,15,TRBV2,few,CASSEVGMNTGELFF,TGTGCCAGCAGTGAAGTCGGGATGAACACCGGGGAGCTGTTTTTT
TRBJ2-5,-,14,TRBV20-1,-,CSARLDSRAETQYF,TGCAGTGCTAGATTGGACAGTAGGGCGGAGACCCAGTACTTC
TRBJ2-7,-,11,TRBV20-1,-,CSAATSYEQYF,TGCAGTGCTGCCACTAGCTACGAGCAGTACTTC
TRBJ2-3,-,16,TRBV11-2,many,CASSLVGGGQTDTQYF,TGTGCCAGCAGCTTAGTAGGGGGGGGGCAGACAGATACGCAGTATTTT
TRBJ2-5,-,12,TRBV15,few,CATSRDMETQYF,TGTGCCACCAGCAGAGATATGGAGACCCAGTACTTC
TRBJ2-3,-,13,TRBV29-1,-,CSVEQPGTDTQYF,TGCAGCGTTGAACAGCCTGGCACAGATACGCAGTATTTT
TRBJ2-5,-,14,TRBV12-3/TRBV12-4,many,CASSLAVSGETQYF,TGTGCCAGCAGTTTAGCGGTCTCTGGAGAGACCCAGTACTTC
TRBJ2-3,-,15,TRBV9,many,CASSVEVPATDTQYF,TGTGCCAGCAGCGTAGAGGTACCAGCCACAGATACGCAGTATTTT
TRBJ2-1,-,13,TRBV12-3/TRBV12-4,-,CASSLPWATGQFF,TGTGCCAGCAGTTTGCCTTGGGCTACTGGGCAGTTCTTC
TRBJ1-3,-,15,TRBV20-1,many,CSAKSVGHGGNTIYF,TGCAGTGCCAAGTCGGTGGGGCATGGAGGAAACACCATATATTTT
TRBJ1-2,TRBD1,15,TRBV5-1,many,CASRTQGTGTYGYTF,TGCGCCAGCAGAACCCAAGGGACAGGGACCTATGGCTACACCTTC
TRBJ1-2,TRBD1,14,TRBV12-3/TRBV12-4,-,CASSEGQLNYGYTF,TGTGCCAGCAGCGAGGGACAGCTCAACTATGGCTACACCTTC
TRBJ2-4,-,13,TRBV20-1,-,CSARGGSADIQYF,TGCAGTGCTAGAGGAGGTAGCGCTGACATTCAGTACTTC
TRBJ1-1,-,14,TRBV12-3/TRBV12-4,many,CASSHGIPNTEAFF,TGTGCCAGCAGTCACGGGATCCCGAACACTGAAGCTTTCTTT
TRBJ1-2,-,16,TRBV4-1,many,CASSPPGMPNNYGYTF,TGCGCCAGCAGCCCACCCGGGATGCCTAATAACTATGGCTACACCTTC
TRBJ2-5,TRBD2,15,TRBV7-3,many,CASSLMASGAETQYF,TGTGCCAGCAGCTTAATGGCTAGCGGGGCAGAGACCCAGTACTTC